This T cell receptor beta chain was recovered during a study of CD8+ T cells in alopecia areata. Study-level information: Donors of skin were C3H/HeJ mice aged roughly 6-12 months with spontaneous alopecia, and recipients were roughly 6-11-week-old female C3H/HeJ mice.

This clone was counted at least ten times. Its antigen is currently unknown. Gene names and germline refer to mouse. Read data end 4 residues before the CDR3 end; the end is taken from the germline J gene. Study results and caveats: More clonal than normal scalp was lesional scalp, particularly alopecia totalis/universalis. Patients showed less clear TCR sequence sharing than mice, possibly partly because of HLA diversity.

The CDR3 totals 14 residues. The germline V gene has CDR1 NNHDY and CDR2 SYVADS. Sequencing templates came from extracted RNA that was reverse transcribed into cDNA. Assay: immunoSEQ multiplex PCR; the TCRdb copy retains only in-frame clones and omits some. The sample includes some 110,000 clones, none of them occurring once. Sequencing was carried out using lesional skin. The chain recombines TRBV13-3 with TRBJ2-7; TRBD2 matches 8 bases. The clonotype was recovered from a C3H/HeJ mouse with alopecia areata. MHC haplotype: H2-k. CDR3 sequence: CASSDWDWRYEQYF. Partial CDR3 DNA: TGTGCCAGCAGTGATTGGGACTGGAGATAT.